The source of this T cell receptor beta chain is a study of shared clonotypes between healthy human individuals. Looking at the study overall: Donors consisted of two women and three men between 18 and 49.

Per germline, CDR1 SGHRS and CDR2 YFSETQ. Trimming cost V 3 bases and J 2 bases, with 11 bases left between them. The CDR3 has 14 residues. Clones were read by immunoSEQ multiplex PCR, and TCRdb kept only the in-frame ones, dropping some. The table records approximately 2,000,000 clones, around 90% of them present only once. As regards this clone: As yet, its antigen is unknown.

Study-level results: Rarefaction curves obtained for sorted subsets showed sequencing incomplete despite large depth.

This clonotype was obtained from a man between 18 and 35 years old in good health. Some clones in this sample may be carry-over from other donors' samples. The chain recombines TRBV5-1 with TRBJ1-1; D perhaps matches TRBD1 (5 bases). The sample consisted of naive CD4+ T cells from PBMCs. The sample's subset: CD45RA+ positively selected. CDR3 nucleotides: TGCGCCAGCAGCTCGGAGACAGTTAACACTGAAGCTTTCTTT. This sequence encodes CASSSETVNTEAFF.